The clone carrying this T cell receptor (beta chain) was seen a handful of times. As yet, its antigen is unknown. Findings and limits, study-wide: The larger-cohort validation was restricted to a single TCR beta V-J rearrangement rather than whole repertoires.

CDR1 SGHNT and CDR2 YYREEE come from the germline V gene (reference sequence). CDR3 length: 13 residues. The V segment lost 3 bases and the J segment 4 bases; nucleotides outside the gene matches: 2. Full-length variable regions came from constant-region reverse primers plus semi-nested Nested Universal Primer A PCR. TCRdb called the 5' RACE reads again in MiXCR, with one record for every CDR3 protein. The sample consists of roughly 38,000 distinct CDR3 sequences, approximately 20% of them appearing once. Sequenced sample: naive CD4+ T cells sorted from a lymph node. Specified subset: naive CD4+ T cells, CD4+CD45RA+CD25-. The chain couples TRBV5-4 to TRBJ2-5, with 8 bases lining up with TRBD1. The clonotype comes from a female donor with breast cancer. In nucleotides, the CDR3 is TGTGCCAGCAGCTCAGGGGGCCCAGAGACCCAGTACTTC. Translated, it gives CASSSGGPETQYF. The entire variable domain, with the rest obtained from reference TRBV5-4 and TRBJ2-5, is as follows: ETGVTQSPTHLIKTRGQQVTLRCSSQSGHNTVSWYQQALGQGPQFIFQYYREEENGRGNFPPRFSGLQFPNYSSELNVNALELDDSALYLCASSSGGPETQYFGPGTRLLVL.